This TCR beta chain derives from a study of T cell responses to AZD1222 COVID-19 vaccine. Study results and limitations: Two AZD1222 doses significantly raised spike-specific TCR breadth and depth over controls. Just six AZD1222 recipients tested seropositive at baseline. No day 14 peak samples; only post-peak repertoires were characterized.

The V gene's germline CDR1 is SGHNT and CDR2 YYREEE (reference sequence). The CDR3 covers 14 residues. The V and J ends lost 9 bases and 4 bases, in that order; junction bases with no gene match: 9. A remark on this clone: Its antigen is unidentified.

Sequencing was performed with immunoSEQ multiplex PCR; in TCRdb, only in-frame clones are kept and a portion is missing. The table has nearly 90,000 clones, 70% to 90% seen once; the top ten hold roughly 5%. The material was peripheral blood, obtained 28 days after the second AZD1222 dose. This sequence was found in an adult who received the AZD1222 COVID-19 vaccine. V gene TRBV5-4 combines with J gene TRBJ2-5; 10 bases match TRBD2. The chain's CDR3 is CATISGGRRETQYF. The CDR3 DNA reads TGTGCCACCATTAGCGGGGGGAGGAGAGAGACCCAGTACTTC.